Following are 8 T cell receptor beta chains from one sample sequenced in a study of CD8+ T cells in alopecia areata (dated by TCRdb to 2016 to 2018). The sample's time point label, decoded: baseline before oral tofacitinib. Library preparation was by the immunoSEQ multiplex PCR assay. RNA was extracted from all samples and reverse transcribed into cDNA, which served as template for TCR sequencing. TCRdb provides this immuneACCESS table in a form limited to in-frame rearrangements. Some clones are lacking; in checked studies, under half of them reflect an unresolved V gene, and why the rest are absent is not known. The sample table holds about 160,000 clones, of which around 87% were seen once. Around 15% of the sample goes to the ten largest clones. The specimen comprised CD8+ T cells sorted from blood, sampled at week 0. The origin of the receptors is a human donor with alopecia areata.

V is TRBV7-9 and J is TRBJ2-1, with D perhaps matching TRBD2 (5 bases). This CDR3 comprises 14 residues. The V and J ends lost 4 bases and 5 bases respectively, with 12 bases between them. Germline loops: CDR1 SEHNR, CDR2 FQNEAQ (reference sequence). The CDR3 coding sequence is TGTGCCAGCAGCTCTGCTGAGGGAAACAATGAGCAGTTCTTC. It yields the protein CASSSAEGNNEQFF.

The chain links TRBV5-1 to TRBJ1-6, with no clear D. This CDR3 has 14 residues. The V end lost 8 bases, the J end lost 0 bases, and 9 bases lay between the germline ends. CDR1 and CDR2 from the germline V gene are SGHRS and YFSETQ. CDR3 sequence: CASRPISYNSPLHF. The CDR3, as DNA: TGCGCCAGTAGACCGATCTCCTATAATTCACCCCTCCACTTT.

V gene TRBV11-2 combines with J gene TRBJ1-1; D is uncertain. Germline V gives CDR1 SGHAT, CDR2 FQNNGV. The CDR3 has 13 residues. Trimming removed 3 bases from V and 4 bases from J, with 9 bases in between. The CDR3 DNA follows: TGTGCCAGCAGCTTTGACCTCGCCACTGAAGCTTTCTTT. Translating it yields CASSFDLATEAFF.

The chain is built from TRBV5-6 and TRBJ2-5, with a possible D match to TRBD2 (5 bases). Germline values: CDR1 SGHDT, CDR2 YYEEEE. This CDR3 contains 14 residues. V was trimmed by 0 bases and J by 2 bases, leaving 8 bases between them. The CDR3: CASSLAPGQETQYF. The CDR3 DNA sequence: TGTGCCAGCAGCTTGGCTCCGGGGCAAGAGACCCAGTACTTC. Using reference TRBV5-6 and TRBJ2-5 for the parts outside the CDR3, the full variable domain is DAGVTQSPTHLIKTRGQQVTLRCSPKSGHDTVSWYQQALGQGPQFIFQYYEEEERQRGNFPDRFSGHQFPNYSSELNVNALLLGDSALYLCASSLAPGQETQYFGPGTRLLVL.

The genes are TRBV27 and TRBJ2-3; 7 positions match TRBD2. V shed 8 bases, J shed 2 bases, and the junction held 4 bases outside the gene matches. Germline V gives CDR1 MNHEY, CDR2 SMNVEV (reference sequence). The CDR3 consists of 13 residues. CDR3 sequence (DNA): TGTGCCAGCCTCGCGGGGGACACAGATACGCAGTATTTT. This encodes CASLAGDTDTQYF.

CDR3 amino acids: CASSAFAGSGFDNEQFF. The DNA for the CDR3 is TGTGCCAGCAGCGCGTTCGCTGGATCGGGTTTCGACAATGAGCAGTTCTTC. V gene TRBV9 combines with J gene TRBJ2-1; D is undetermined. Germline loops: CDR1 SGDLS, CDR2 YYNGEE. V shed 3 bases and J shed 5 bases, with 21 bases lying between them. The CDR3 has 17 amino acids.

A word on this clone: The same CDR3 arises from other DNA sequences in this sample as well. The V call is TRBV9, the J call TRBJ1-1, with a tentative D call TRBD1 (6 bases). V lost 4 bases and J 5 bases, leaving 9 bases between the germline ends. The CDR3 covers 12 residues. CDR1 SGDLS and CDR2 YYNGEE come from the germline V gene. Written as DNA, the CDR3 is TGTGCCAGCAGCCCCAGGGGTACTGAAGCTTTCTTT. It is translated as CASSPRGTEAFF.

The V call is TRBV6-6, the J call TRBJ1-1, with D unclear. The germline gives CDR1 MNHNY, CDR2 SVGAGI (reference sequence). The germline V and J ends were trimmed by 8 bases and 1 base, with 8 bases remaining between them. This CDR3 spans 12 amino acids. CDR3 DNA: TGTGCCAGCGTATCACCGAACACTGAAGCTTTCTTT. This gives the protein CASVSPNTEAFF.